In its sample, the clone carrying this T cell receptor beta chain ranks as medium-sized (0.01 to 0.1%). The antigen is not known. This sample was taken from a study of tumor and adjacent non-tumor tissue in lung cancer. Points from the study as a whole: Shorter survival was associated with higher TCR diversity in tumors. In normal lung, the top 100 clones were significantly more dominant than in tumor.

TCRbeta libraries were built with three rounds of nested PCR, modified from ARM-PCR. TCRdb passed the multiplex PCR reads through MiXCR, listing each CDR3 protein once. This table holds 75,000 to 80,000 distinct CDR3 sequences, 76% found once. The CDR3 is 15 residues long. Unmatched junction bases numbered 5, after V lost 0 bases and J lost 4 bases. CDR1 is ENHRY, CDR2 SYGVKD, per germline. RNA was extracted from bulk tissue without any cell sorting. The normal lung tissue was taken more than 3 cm from the tumor edge. The chain recombines TRBV10-3 with TRBJ2-5; 7 bases are shared with TRBD2. Sequencing used distant non-tumor lung tissue. This sequence originates from a man between 65 and 80 years old with non-small cell lung cancer. DNA of the CDR3: TGTGCCATCAGTGAGTCCACAGCGGGACCAGAGACCCAGTACTTC. This sequence encodes CAISESTAGPETQYF.